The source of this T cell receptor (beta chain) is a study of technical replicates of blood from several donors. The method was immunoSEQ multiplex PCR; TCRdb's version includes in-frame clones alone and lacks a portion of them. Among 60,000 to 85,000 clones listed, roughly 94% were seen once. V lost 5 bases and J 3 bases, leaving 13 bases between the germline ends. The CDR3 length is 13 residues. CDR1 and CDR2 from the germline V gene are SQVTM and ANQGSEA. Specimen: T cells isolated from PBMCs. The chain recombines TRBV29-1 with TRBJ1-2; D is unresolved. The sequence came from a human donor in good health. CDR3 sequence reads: CSVQNEEDYGYTF. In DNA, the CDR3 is TGCAGCGTTCAAAATGAGGAGGACTATGGCTACACCTTC.